This is a list of T cell receptor beta chains from one sample in a study of cytomegalovirus exposure and HLA in healthy donors. The protocol was immunoSEQ multiplex PCR, while the TCRdb copy is restricted to in-frame clones and leaves out a portion. The sample contains about 160,000 clones, 75% to 85% of which appear only once. The sequenced sample consisted of PBMCs. Receptors were obtained from a woman aged 18-29 years in good health and CMV-seronegative. CDR3s leave out the opening cysteine and the closing phenylalanine or tryptophan.

cdr3_length | j_call | v_call | cdr3_aa
13 | TRBJ1-6 | TRBV19 | ASRGQGAENSPLH
13 | TRBJ2-5 | TRBV6-5 | ASRPQGARGETQY
14 | TRBJ2-1 | TRBV25-1 | ASSEGAEGGDNEQF
14 | TRBJ2-1 | TRBV9 | ASSVVGGGAYNEQF
13 | TRBJ2-3 | TRBV6-4 | ASSTSGGATDTQY
12 | TRBJ1-2 | TRBV18 | ASSPSDRGIGYT
15 | TRBJ1-4 | TRBV2 | ASSESGGTYANEKLF
11 | TRBJ2-2 | TRBV2 | ASTRENTGELF
14 | TRBJ1-2 | TRBV4-1 | ASSHGLQGSNYGYT
11 | TRBJ2-7 | TRBV11-2 | ASSFGWAYEQY
13 | TRBJ2-3 | TRBV7-8 | ASSLVRGVGDTQY
11 | TRBJ1-1 | TRBV4-2 | ASSPTLNTEAF
13 | TRBJ2-2 | TRBV9 | ASSPGTGVTGELF
15 | TRBJ2-3 | TRBV13 | ASSLDGTSGSGDTQY
13 | TRBJ1-2 | TRBV5-4 | ASSSGQGFNYGYT
11 | TRBJ2-7 | TRBV28 | ASSRDSSYEQY
13 | TRBJ2-6 | TRBV5-1 | ASSEDSSGANVLT
13 | TRBJ1-2 | TRBV12-5 | ASGSPDSPNYGYT
16 | TRBJ2-5 | TRBV29-1 | SVEDLGPRRESDETQY
12 | TRBJ1-6 | TRBV30 | AWGPGISNSPLH